This T cell receptor beta chain was identified in a study of beta chain features in type 1 diabetes. cDNA synthesis used the whole RNA isolate, giving expressed TCRB sequences. The protocol was immunoSEQ multiplex PCR, while the TCRdb copy is restricted to in-frame clones and leaves out a portion. There are 680,000 or so clones in the sample; around an eighth occur only once, and less than 0.025% lies in the top ten. Turning to this clone: As yet, its antigen is unknown.

Deletions cut 7 bases from V and 6 bases from J, with 19 bases between. The CDR3 length is 13 residues. Germline values: CDR1 GTSNPN, CDR2 SVGIG (reference sequence). Study observations and caveats: Among patients with Type 1 diabetes, TCRB CDR3s were moderately but significantly shorter in every one of the four CD4+ subsets.

The V call is TRBV30, the J call TRBJ2-7; the D call may be TRBD1 or TRBD2 (5 bases each). The material sequenced was naive CD4+ T cells from blood. The sequence was collected from a young man with type 1 diabetes. The CDR3 DNA follows: TGTGCCTTTACACGAGGGGCGCTTTCCGAGCAGTACTTC. Protein sequence: CAFTRGALSEQYF.